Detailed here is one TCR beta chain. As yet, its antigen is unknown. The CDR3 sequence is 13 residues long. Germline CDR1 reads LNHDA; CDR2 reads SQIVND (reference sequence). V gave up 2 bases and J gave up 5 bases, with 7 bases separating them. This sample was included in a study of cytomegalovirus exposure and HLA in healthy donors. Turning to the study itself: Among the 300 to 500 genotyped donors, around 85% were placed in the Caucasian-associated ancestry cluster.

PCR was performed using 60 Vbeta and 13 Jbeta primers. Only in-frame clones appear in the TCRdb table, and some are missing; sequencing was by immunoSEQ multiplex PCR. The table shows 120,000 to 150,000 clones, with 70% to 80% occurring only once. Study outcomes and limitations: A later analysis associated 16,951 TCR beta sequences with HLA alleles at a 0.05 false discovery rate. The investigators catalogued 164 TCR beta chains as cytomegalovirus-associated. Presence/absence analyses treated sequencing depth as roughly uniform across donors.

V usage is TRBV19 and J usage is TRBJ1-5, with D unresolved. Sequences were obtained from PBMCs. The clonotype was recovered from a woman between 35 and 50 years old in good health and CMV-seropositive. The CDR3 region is CASSIREHQPQHF. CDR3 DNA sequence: TGTGCCAGTAGTATAAGGGAGCATCAGCCCCAGCATTTT.